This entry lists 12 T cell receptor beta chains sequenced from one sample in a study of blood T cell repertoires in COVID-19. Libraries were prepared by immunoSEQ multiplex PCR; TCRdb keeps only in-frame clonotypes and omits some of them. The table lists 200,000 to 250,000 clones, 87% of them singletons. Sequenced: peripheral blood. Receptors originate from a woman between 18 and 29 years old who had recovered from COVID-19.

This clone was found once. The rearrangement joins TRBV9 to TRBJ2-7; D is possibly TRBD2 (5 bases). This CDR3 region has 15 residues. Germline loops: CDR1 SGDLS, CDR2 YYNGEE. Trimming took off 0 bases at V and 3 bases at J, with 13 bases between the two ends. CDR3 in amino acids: CASSVEPGGDYEQYF. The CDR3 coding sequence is TGTGCCAGCAGCGTAGAACCAGGAGGTGACTACGAGCAGTACTTC.

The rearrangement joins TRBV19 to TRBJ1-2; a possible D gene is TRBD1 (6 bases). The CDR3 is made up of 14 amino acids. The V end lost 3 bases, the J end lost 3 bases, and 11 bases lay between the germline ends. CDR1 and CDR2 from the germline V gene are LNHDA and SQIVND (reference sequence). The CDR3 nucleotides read TGTGCCAGTAGTATCTACCGACAGGACTATGGCTACACCTTC. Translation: CASSIYRQDYGYTF.

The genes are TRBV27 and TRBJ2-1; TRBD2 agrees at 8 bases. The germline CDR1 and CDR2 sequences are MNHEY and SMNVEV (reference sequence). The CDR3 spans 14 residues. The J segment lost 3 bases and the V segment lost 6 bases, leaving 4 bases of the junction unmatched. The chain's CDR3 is CASRRTSYYNEQFF. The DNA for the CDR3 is TGTGCCAGCAGGCGGACTAGCTACTACAATGAGCAGTTCTTC.

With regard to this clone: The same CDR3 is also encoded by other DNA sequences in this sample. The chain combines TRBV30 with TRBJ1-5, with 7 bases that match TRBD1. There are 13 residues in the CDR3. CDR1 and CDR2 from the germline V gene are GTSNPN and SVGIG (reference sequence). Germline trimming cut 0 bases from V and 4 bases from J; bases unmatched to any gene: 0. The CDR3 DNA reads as TGTGCCTGGAGTGTACAGGGGAATCAGCCCCAGCATTTT. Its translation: CAWSVQGNQPQHF.

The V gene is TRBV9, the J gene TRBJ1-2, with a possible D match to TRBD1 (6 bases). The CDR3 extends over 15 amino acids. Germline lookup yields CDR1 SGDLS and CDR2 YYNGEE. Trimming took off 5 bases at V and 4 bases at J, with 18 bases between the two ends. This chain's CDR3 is CASSVAGDRAYGYTF. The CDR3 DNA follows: TGTGCCAGCAGTGTCGCAGGGGATAGGGCCTATGGCTACACCTTC.

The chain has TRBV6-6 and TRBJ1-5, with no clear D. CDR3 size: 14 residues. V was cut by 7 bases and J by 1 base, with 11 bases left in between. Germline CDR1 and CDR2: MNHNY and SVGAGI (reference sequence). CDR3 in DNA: TGTGCCAGCACCGCGGCTTCGAGCAATCAGCCCCAGCATTTT. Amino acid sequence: CASTAASSNQPQHF.

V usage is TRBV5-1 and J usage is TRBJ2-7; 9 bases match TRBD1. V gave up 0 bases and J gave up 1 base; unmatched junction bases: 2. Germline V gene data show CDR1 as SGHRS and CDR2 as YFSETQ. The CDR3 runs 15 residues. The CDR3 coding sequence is TGCGCCAGCAGCTTGGTTGGGACAGGGTCCTACGAGCAGTACTTC. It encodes CASSLVGTGSYEQYF.

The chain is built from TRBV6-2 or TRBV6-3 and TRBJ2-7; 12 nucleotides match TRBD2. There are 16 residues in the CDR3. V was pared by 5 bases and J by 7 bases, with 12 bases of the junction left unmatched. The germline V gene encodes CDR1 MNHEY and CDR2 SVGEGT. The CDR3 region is CASSPFLAGGPGEQYF. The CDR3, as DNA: TGTGCCAGCAGTCCATTCCTAGCGGGAGGGCCAGGGGAGCAGTACTTC.

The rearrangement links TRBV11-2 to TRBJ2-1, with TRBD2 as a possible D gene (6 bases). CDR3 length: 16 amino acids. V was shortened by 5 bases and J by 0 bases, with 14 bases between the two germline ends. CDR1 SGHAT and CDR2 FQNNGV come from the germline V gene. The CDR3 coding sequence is TGTGCCAGCAGCATCCCTAGCGTTAGCTCCTACAATGAGCAGTTCTTC. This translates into CASSIPSVSSYNEQFF.

CDR3: CASSLGVAGAEYEQYF. CDR3 in DNA: TGTGCCAGCAGCTTAGGAGTAGCGGGAGCGGAATACGAGCAGTACTTC. The rearrangement uses TRBV7-6 and TRBJ2-7; TRBD2 matches at 9 bases. This CDR3 has 16 amino acids. Germline CDR1 and CDR2: SGHVS and FNYEAQ. V gave up 1 base and J gave up 4 bases; unmatched junction bases: 8.

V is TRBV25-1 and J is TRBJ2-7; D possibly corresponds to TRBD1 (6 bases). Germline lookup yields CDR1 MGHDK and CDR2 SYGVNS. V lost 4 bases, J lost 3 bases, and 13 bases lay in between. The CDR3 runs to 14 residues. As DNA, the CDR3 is TGTGCCAGCAGTGGGGGGCAGAGCCGCTACGAGCAGTACTTC. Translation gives CASSGGQSRYEQYF.

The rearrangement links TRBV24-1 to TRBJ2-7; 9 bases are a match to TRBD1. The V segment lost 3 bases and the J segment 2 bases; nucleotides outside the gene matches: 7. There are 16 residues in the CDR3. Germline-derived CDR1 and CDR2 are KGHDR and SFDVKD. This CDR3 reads CATSDAGTGKTYEQYF. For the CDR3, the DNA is TGTGCCACCAGTGATGCCGGGACAGGGAAGACCTACGAGCAGTACTTC.